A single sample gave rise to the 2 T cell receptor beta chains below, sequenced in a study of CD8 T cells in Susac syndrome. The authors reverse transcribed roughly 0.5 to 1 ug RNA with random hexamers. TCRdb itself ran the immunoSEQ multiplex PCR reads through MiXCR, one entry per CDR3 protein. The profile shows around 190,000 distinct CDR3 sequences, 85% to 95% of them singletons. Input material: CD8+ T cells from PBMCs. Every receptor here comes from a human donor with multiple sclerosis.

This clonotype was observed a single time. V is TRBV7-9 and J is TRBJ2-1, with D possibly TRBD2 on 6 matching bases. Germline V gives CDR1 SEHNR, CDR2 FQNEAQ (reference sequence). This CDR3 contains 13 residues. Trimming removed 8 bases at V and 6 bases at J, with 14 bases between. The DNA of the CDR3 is TGTGCCAGCCCCGGGAGAGCGGGCAATGAGCAGTTCTTC. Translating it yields CASPGRAGNEQFF.

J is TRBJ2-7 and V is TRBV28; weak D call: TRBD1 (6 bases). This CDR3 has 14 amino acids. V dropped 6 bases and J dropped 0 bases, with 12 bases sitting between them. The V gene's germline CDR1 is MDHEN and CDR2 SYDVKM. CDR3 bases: TGTGCCAGCAGCGGACAGCATTCCTCCTACGAGCAGTACTTC. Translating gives CASSGQHSSYEQYF.